Listed below are T cell receptor beta chains from one sample, sequenced in a study of shared clonotypes between healthy human individuals. Profiling relied on immunoSEQ multiplex PCR, and the TCRdb table lists in-frame clones only, not all of them. The sample lists roughly 2.2 million clones, 85% to 95% occurring once. Sequencing was carried out using naive CD4+ T cells from PBMCs. These receptor sequences come from a man between 18 and 35 years old in good health. Some clones in this sample may be carry-over from other donors' samples. Both conserved end residues are part of each CDR3. The order of the fields is V gene, J gene, CDR3 protein.

V: TRBV20-1
J: TRBJ2-7
CDR3: CSARQDHEQYF

V: TRBV19
J: TRBJ1-5
CDR3: CASSMLGRIKGQPQHF

V: TRBV28
J: TRBJ1-3
CDR3: CASSGWTGSSGNTIYF

V: TRBV29-1
J: TRBJ1-3
CDR3: CSVEVAGAGNTIYF

V: TRBV7-9
J: TRBJ2-1
CDR3: CASSLGGSYNEQFF

V: TRBV28
J: TRBJ1-1
CDR3: CASRMTGGHTEAFF

V: TRBV19
J: TRBJ1-1
CDR3: CASTKGAGNTEAFF

V: TRBV6-5
J: TRBJ2-6
CDR3: CASSSPRPGANVLTF

V: TRBV6-1
J: TRBJ1-4
CDR3: CASSEGTQAGYEKLFF

V: TRBV15
J: TRBJ1-2
CDR3: CATSRAQGVHGYTF

V: TRBV9
J: TRBJ2-2
CDR3: CASSVGLSGNTGELFF

V: TRBV11-2
J: TRBJ2-2
CDR3: CASSLSGVDTGELFF

V: TRBV27
J: TRBJ1-4
CDR3: CASSLDRANEKLFF

V: TRBV19
J: TRBJ2-7
CDR3: CASSTGTSGGHYEQYF

V: TRBV6-5
J: TRBJ2-3
CDR3: CASSWTSGASTDTQYF

V: TRBV28
J: TRBJ2-1
CDR3: CASSPLGQGTLGSYNEQFF

V: TRBV21-1
J: TRBJ1-5
CDR3: CASSKGRTGESNQPQHF

V: TRBV7-9
J: TRBJ1-4
CDR3: CASSLLGPPNEKLFF

V: TRBV4-1
J: TRBJ2-5
CDR3: CASSQGPLETQYF

V: TRBV20-1
J: TRBJ2-1
CDR3: CSAKGYNEQFF

V: TRBV19
J: TRBJ1-4
CDR3: CASKKYGQIATNEKLFF

V: TRBV5-1
J: TRBJ2-5
CDR3: CASSTGHEGTQYF

V: TRBV28
J: TRBJ1-5
CDR3: CASTPRKGLYQPQHF

V: TRBV28
J: TRBJ2-1
CDR3: CASSFSTGVAYNEQFF

V: TRBV6-6
J: TRBJ2-7
CDR3: CASSYPTGAGREQYF

V: TRBV7-2
J: TRBJ2-7
CDR3: CASSAVQGWEQYF

V: TRBV6-1
J: TRBJ2-5
CDR3: CASSDGDRGGKTQYF

V: TRBV20-1
J: TRBJ2-1
CDR3: CSATIDTEQFF

V: TRBV7-2
J: TRBJ2-3
CDR3: CASSSRGTDTQYF

V: TRBV19
J: TRBJ1-1
CDR3: CASKTGNSNTEAFF

V: TRBV9
J: TRBJ1-3
CDR3: CASSPRQGDTIYF

V: TRBV19
J: TRBJ2-2
CDR3: CASSIVGRTVYTGELFF

V: TRBV5-4
J: TRBJ2-1
CDR3: CASSFGQRSSYNEQFF

V: TRBV30
J: TRBJ2-1
CDR3: CAWTWGSRYNEQFF

V: TRBV18
J: TRBJ2-3
CDR3: CASSPPGLGGDLSQYF

V: TRBV4-1
J: TRBJ1-2
CDR3: CASSQTGAGGYTF

V: TRBV5-1
J: TRBJ2-2
CDR3: CASSLGIREAGELFF

V: TRBV2
J: TRBJ1-2
CDR3: CASSDSQYYGYTF

V: TRBV28
J: TRBJ2-2
CDR3: CASSSPGTKNTGELFF